The T cell receptor (beta chain) described here comes from a study of T cell repertoires in cytomegalovirus infection. Looking at the study overall: Both a matching HLA type and CMV infection were indicated by public TCR beta signatures. Whole-study results and caveats: Across the ex vivo response, the dominant clonotypes were HLA-C-restricted CMV-specific TCR beta clonotypes.

TCRdb processed the reads anew with MiXCR; each CDR3 protein has one entry. The sample records fewer than 550,000 distinct CDR3 sequences, 11% being singletons. The CDR3 length is 17 residues. The germline CDR1 and CDR2 sequences are SGHVS and FNYEAQ. A word on this clonotype: Its target is not known. The junction departs from germline at one end; a sequencing error may be responsible.

Sequenced: PBMCs. This clonotype was sampled from a human donor in good health (CMV status not recorded). Some clones in this sample may be carry-over from other donors' samples. The V gene is TRBV7-6, the J gene TRBJ2-3; 8 nucleotides agree with TRBD2. CDR3: CDSSLAGGAGGSDTQYF. CDR3 in DNA: TGTGACAGCAGCCTCGCCGGGGGGGCGGGAGGATCAGATACGCAGTATTTT.